The next 27 T cell receptor beta chains were all read from a single sample in a study of blood T cell repertoires in COVID-19. The table came from immunoSEQ multiplex PCR; TCRdb's copy has only in-frame clones and leaves some out. The top ten clones hold roughly 16% of a sample with 90,000 to 130,000 clones, 75% to 80% of them seen once. The specimen sequenced was peripheral blood. The origin of the receptors is a woman aged 80 or older with active or convalescent COVID-19.

The rearrangement links TRBV25-1 to TRBJ1-2; D uncertain. The CDR3 length is 14 residues. The V gene's germline CDR1 is MGHDK and CDR2 SYGVNS. Trimming removed 1 base at V and 6 bases at J, with 12 bases between. The CDR3 here is CASSELSGIDGYTF. DNA for the CDR3: TGTGCCAGCAGTGAATTATCGGGGATCGATGGCTACACCTTC.

V and J are TRBV2 and TRBJ1-2; TRBD1 matches at 9 bases. CDR3 length: 15 residues. Germline lookup yields CDR1 SNHLY and CDR2 FYNNEI. Losses at the gene ends were 0 bases for V and 3 bases for J; bases not matched to a gene: 2. CDR3 nucleotide sequence: TGTGCCAGCAGTGAAGCGGGACAGGGTGACTATGGCTACACCTTC. Translation: CASSEAGQGDYGYTF.

J is TRBJ2-5 and V is TRBV7-9, with D possibly TRBD1 on 5 matching bases. V shed 5 bases and J shed 2 bases, with 9 bases lying between them. The germline V gene encodes CDR1 SEHNR and CDR2 FQNEAQ (reference sequence). CDR3 length equals 13 residues. This CDR3 is CASSQTAQETQYF. The DNA of the CDR3 is TGTGCCAGCAGCCAGACAGCTCAAGAGACCCAGTACTTC.

The gene calls are TRBV6-5 and TRBJ2-7, with 9 bases that match TRBD1. CDR1 is MNHEY, CDR2 SVGAGI, per germline. The CDR3 contains 15 residues. The V gene end was trimmed by 6 bases and the J gene end by 3 bases; junction bases not matched to a gene: 9. The CDR3 loop is CASRSFGTGSYEQYF. CDR3 sequence (DNA): TGTGCCAGCAGATCTTTCGGGACAGGGAGCTACGAGCAGTACTTC.

This clone was observed a few times. The chain combines TRBV7-2 with TRBJ2-3, with no clear D. Trimming pared 3 bases from V and 5 bases from J, leaving 12 bases between. Per germline, CDR1 SGHTA and CDR2 FQGNSA. The CDR3 has 14 amino acids. The CDR3 DNA is TGTGCCAGCAGCTTCTGGAGTTTGATAGATACGCAGTATTTT. Amino acid sequence: CASSFWSLIDTQYF.

Only a few counts were recorded for this clone. The chain carries TRBV7-9 and TRBJ2-5; weak D call: TRBD2 (6 bases). The length of the CDR3 is 14 residues. CDR1 is SEHNR, CDR2 FQNEAQ, per germline (reference sequence). Deletions cut 3 bases from V and 7 bases from J, with 15 bases between. The CDR3 sequence: CASSFTAGTGTQYF. For the CDR3, the DNA is TGTGCCAGCAGCTTTACGGCGGGAACCGGGACCCAGTACTTC.

The chain recombines TRBV5-1 with TRBJ2-1; the match to TRBD2 covers 10 bases. Germline CDR1 is SGHRS and CDR2 is YFSETQ. The CDR3 is 15 amino acids. With 1 base clipped from V and 6 bases from J, the junction kept 4 bases outside the gene matches. The CDR3 sequence is CASSLLASGSNEQFF. The CDR3 nucleotides read TGCGCCAGCAGCTTGCTAGCTAGCGGGAGCAATGAGCAGTTCTTC.

Comment on this clone: The sample contains more than one DNA sequence encoding this CDR3. V is TRBV2 and J is TRBJ2-7; 7 positions agree with TRBD2. V was pared by 9 bases and J by 9 bases, with 17 bases of the junction left unmatched. Germline V gene data show CDR1 as SNHLY and CDR2 as FYNNEI. The CDR3 extends over 14 amino acids. The CDR3 region has the DNA TGTGCCAGTATGGGGCGTCGGGACTCGGGGGGGCAGTACTTC. Protein sequence: CASMGRRDSGGQYF.

In DNA form, the CDR3 reads TGTGCCAGCAGCGCCACTAGGAATTCAAAATCGACCTACGAGCAGTACTTC. Its translation is CASSATRNSKSTYEQYF. The chain joins TRBV7-8 to TRBJ2-7, with D tentatively TRBD2 (5 bases). Germline CDR1 SGHVS, CDR2 FQNEAQ. The CDR3 has 17 residues. V gave up 5 bases and J gave up 2 bases, with 22 bases separating them.

CDR3 loop: CASSERLANYEQYF. The CDR3 nucleotides read TGTGCCAGCAGCGAGCGCCTGGCAAACTACGAGCAGTACTTC. This chain uses TRBV7-2 with TRBJ2-7; D is unresolved. This CDR3 contains 14 residues. The germline CDR1 and CDR2 sequences are SGHTA and FQGNSA. V lost 5 bases and J 3 bases, leaving 14 bases between the germline ends.

This chain connects TRBV14 to TRBJ2-7, with 13 bases that match TRBD2. Trimming cost V 4 bases and J 5 bases; bases outside gene matches: 8. The germline V gene encodes CDR1 SGHDN and CDR2 FVKESK. The CDR3 loop spans 16 amino acids. This CDR3 is CASSPLGLAGVDEQYF. The CDR3 nucleotides read TGTGCCAGCAGCCCCCTAGGACTAGCGGGAGTCGACGAGCAGTACTTC.

The chain combines TRBV28 with TRBJ2-7; 12 bases are shared with TRBD2. The CDR3 contains 17 residues. Trimming at V came to 1 base and at J to 4 bases, leaving 8 bases not matched to a gene. Germline V gives CDR1 MDHEN, CDR2 SYDVKM. The CDR3 loop is CASSLSLAGGPKYEQYF. The CDR3 DNA reads TGTGCCAGCAGTTTATCCCTAGCGGGAGGGCCAAAATACGAGCAGTACTTC.

The CDR3 reads CTSNRFQGGSGNTIYF. CDR3 nucleotide sequence: TGCACCAGCAACAGATTCCAGGGGGGATCTGGAAACACCATATATTTT. This chain connects TRBV1 to TRBJ1-3; TRBD1 reflects the table's D call only, with no check against the DNA. TRBV1 is given as a pseudogene. This CDR3 is 16 amino acids long.

The V call is TRBV7-3, the J call TRBJ2-1, with TRBD2 matching over 9 bases. V gave up 2 bases and J gave up 9 bases; unmatched junction bases: 5. The CDR3 runs to 14 residues. CDR1 and CDR2 from the germline V gene are SGHTA and FQGTGA. The chain's CDR3 is CASSLGTSSGEQFF. The CDR3 DNA reads as TGTGCCAGCAGCTTAGGGACTAGCTCGGGTGAGCAGTTCTTC.

V is TRBV19 and J is TRBJ2-2, with 7 bases lining up with TRBD2. Germline-derived CDR1 and CDR2 are LNHDA and SQIVND (reference sequence). The ends lost 5 bases at V and 0 bases at J; junction bases unmatched: 3. The CDR3 covers 15 residues. This CDR3 is CASSGSGTNTGELFF. CDR3 sequence (DNA): TGTGCCAGTAGTGGGAGCGGGACGAACACCGGGGAGCTGTTTTTT.

The chain employs TRBV4-1 and TRBJ1-5, with 7 bases aligning to TRBD1. This CDR3 has 14 residues. With 0 bases clipped from V and 9 bases from J, the junction kept 5 bases outside the gene matches. The germline V gene encodes CDR1 MGHRA and CDR2 YSYEKL. The CDR3 is CASSQEGTVRPQHF. CDR3 nucleotides: TGCGCCAGCAGCCAAGAGGGGACAGTGCGGCCCCAGCATTTT.

J is TRBJ1-5 and V is TRBV15, with 8 bases matching TRBD1. CDR3 length: 16 residues. The germline V gene has CDR1 LNHNV and CDR2 YYDKDF (reference sequence). The V gene end was trimmed by 1 base and the J gene end by 7 bases; junction bases not matched to a gene: 9. This chain's CDR3 is CATSRGIGQGNQPQHF. The CDR3 nucleotides are TGTGCCACCAGCAGAGGCATCGGACAGGGTAACCAGCCCCAGCATTTT.

The rearrangement uses TRBV5-1 and TRBJ2-5, with a weak D call TRBD2 (6 bases). Germline values: CDR1 SGHRS, CDR2 YFSETQ. This CDR3 comprises 15 residues. Deletions cut 0 bases from V and 2 bases from J, with 11 bases between. In DNA form, the CDR3 reads TGCGCCAGCAGCTTGGTATCCGGGACTCAAGAGACCCAGTACTTC. It translates to CASSLVSGTQETQYF.

The chain uses TRBV7-2 and TRBJ2-7; perhaps TRBD1 as D (6 bases). Germline assignment: CDR1 SGHTA and CDR2 FQGNSA. The CDR3 consists of 14 residues. Trimming pared 1 base from V and 2 bases from J, leaving 9 bases between. This chain's CDR3 is CASSLGGQPYEQYF. The CDR3 DNA reads TGTGCCAGCAGCTTAGGTGGACAGCCCTACGAGCAGTACTTC.

This clone appeared once. This chain joins TRBV11-1 and TRBJ2-1; 7 nucleotides line up with TRBD2. Germline lookup yields CDR1 SGHAT and CDR2 FQDESV (reference sequence). V lost 0 bases to trimming and J lost 4 bases; unmatched junction nucleotides: 9. The CDR3 extends over 17 amino acids. CDR3 residues: CASSLAGPAGLYNEQFF. CDR3 DNA: TGTGCCAGCAGCTTAGCAGGGCCAGCGGGGCTATACAATGAGCAGTTCTTC.

The V gene is TRBV6-5, the J gene TRBJ1-4, with 7 bases identical to TRBD1. Germline V gives CDR1 MNHEY, CDR2 SVGAGI. Unmatched junction bases numbered 7, after V lost 6 bases and J lost 3 bases. This CDR3 contains 15 residues. CDR3 nucleotide sequence: TGTGCCAGCAGCCAACAGGGGTCGGCTAATGAAAAACTGTTTTTT. Protein: CASSQQGSANEKLFF.

The V call is TRBV7-8, the J call TRBJ1-6, with D possibly being TRBD1 (5 bases). Germline lookup yields CDR1 SGHVS and CDR2 FQNEAQ. V was pared by 6 bases and J by 8 bases, with 14 bases between. This CDR3 has 14 amino acids. The CDR3 region is CASRGGREDSPLHF. The CDR3 DNA sequence: TGTGCCAGCAGAGGAGGCAGGGAGGATTCACCCCTCCACTTT.

This clone appeared once. This rearrangement joins TRBV13 to TRBJ2-3, with 7 bases fitting TRBD2. Germline loops: CDR1 PRHDT, CDR2 FYEKMQ (reference sequence). J lost 6 bases, V lost 5 bases, and 8 bases had no gene match. This CDR3 comprises 14 residues. CDR3 nucleotide sequence: TGTGCCAGCAGCCCAAGCGGGACTGGGGATACGCAGTATTTT. This encodes CASSPSGTGDTQYF.

This clone was counted a single time. The rearrangement uses TRBV7-2 and TRBJ2-3; D uncertain. This CDR3 has 15 residues. V gave up 1 base and J gave up 4 bases, with 12 bases separating them. CDR1 is SGHTA and CDR2 is FQGNSA in the germline V gene. CDR3 protein: CASSLGSKSPDTQYF. DNA for the CDR3: TGTGCCAGCAGCTTAGGGAGCAAAAGCCCAGATACGCAGTATTTT.

This chain connects TRBV29-1 to TRBJ2-5, with 7 bases fitting TRBD1. CDR3 length equals 14 residues. J gave up 5 bases and V 5 bases, and 11 bases lay outside the gene matches. Germline values: CDR1 SQVTM, CDR2 ANQGSEA. The CDR3 DNA is TGCAGCGTTACCAACCTACAGGGGCTGGAGACCCAGTACTTC. Its protein is CSVTNLQGLETQYF.

The CDR3 coding sequence is TGTGCCAGCAGCGACTTAGGACAGGGTAACACTGAAGCTTTCTTT. Translating gives CASSDLGQGNTEAFF. This chain connects TRBV7-3 to TRBJ1-1; 8 bases fit TRBD1. V was clipped by 5 bases and J by 2 bases; unmatched bases: 7. Per germline, CDR1 SGHTA and CDR2 FQGTGA. CDR3 length: 15 amino acids.

The chain uses TRBV7-8 and TRBJ2-7; 7 nucleotides agree with TRBD2. This CDR3 comprises 15 residues. V lost 5 bases and J lost 2; bases outside the gene matches: 9. The germline gives CDR1 SGHVS, CDR2 FQNEAQ. CDR3 protein: CASSPLGGRAYEQYF. CDR3 DNA sequence: TGTGCCAGCAGCCCGCTTGGAGGGAGGGCCTACGAGCAGTACTTC.